This T cell receptor beta chain appears in the sequencing data of a study of blood T cell repertoires in COVID-19 (dated by TCRdb to the early 2020s). Turning to the overall study: Samples from collaborators originated in the United States, Italy and Spain and spanned both the acute and convalescent phases of COVID-19. Subjects who had been exposed to COVID-19, were actively infected with it, or had recovered from it provided the deeply sampled blood TCRbeta repertoires that made up the dataset. The samples were drawn from two sources: the first 160 participants of the ongoing ImmuneRACE study, and 1,200 or so subjects contributed by 6 global collaborators. Where available, HLA class I and class II types were obtained from metadata supplied by the sample provider rather than from assay-based typing. A de-identified subject ID, COVID-19 status, age in years and sex were almost always included in the sample metadata. The repertoires were made available in a free public database intended to serve as a resource for research on the immune response to SARS-CoV-2. The material from the prospective study consisted of cDNA or gDNA derived from T cells, B-cell-depleted T cells, or PBMCs.

Each collaborating institution followed its own protocols to collect whole blood in K2EDTA tubes. Collaborator samples were shipped for TCRbeta analysis as frozen whole blood, isolated PBMCs, or DNA extracted from either sample type. The immunoSEQ Assay, a bias-controlled multiplex PCR, was used to amplify TCRbeta CDR3 regions from genomic DNA. As for the original processing: Within the assay, amplification of reference gene primers was used to estimate how many nucleated cells each sample contained. Sequence reads were collapsed and filtered to measure the absolute abundance of every unique TCRbeta CDR3 rearrangement. For each sample, productive Simpson clonality was calculated by taking the square root of Simpson's diversity index across productive rearrangements. TCRdb stores this immuneACCESS table with in-frame sequences only. Part of the clones is absent; in the studies checked, under half of the shortfall reflects unresolved V genes, and no reason is known for the rest. V, J and clone size reflect that table, while D and trimming were determined from the DNA. The sample records roughly 190,000 clones, about 80% of which are singletons. The leading ten clones occupy less than 7% of the sample.

The paper's findings and limits, for the study overall: The quantity of clinical and demographic metadata differed by source and by participant and was supplied without curation.

V is pruned by 5 bases and J by 0 bases, leaving 12 bases of the junction without a gene match. CDR1 and CDR2, looked up from the germline V gene (reference sequence), are MNHEY and SMNVEV. Inclusive of the bounding cysteine and phenylalanine, the CDR3 is 19 residues long. The read is trimmed to its CDR3 DNA, 57 bases read in frame from base 1. Turning to this clone: Its antigen is still unknown. No quality values exist for individual bases; no much larger clone is one base distant.

The receptor was derived from a man between 60 and 75 years old with acute or convalescent COVID-19. The chain employs TRBV27 and TRBJ1-6, with 8 central nucleotides matching TRBD1. Sequenced material: peripheral blood. In nucleotide form, the sequence is TGTGCCAGCAGTCCCCCCTACCGGGACAGGAGCTCCTATAATTCACCCCTCCACTTT. This translates into CASSPPYRDRSSYNSPLHF.